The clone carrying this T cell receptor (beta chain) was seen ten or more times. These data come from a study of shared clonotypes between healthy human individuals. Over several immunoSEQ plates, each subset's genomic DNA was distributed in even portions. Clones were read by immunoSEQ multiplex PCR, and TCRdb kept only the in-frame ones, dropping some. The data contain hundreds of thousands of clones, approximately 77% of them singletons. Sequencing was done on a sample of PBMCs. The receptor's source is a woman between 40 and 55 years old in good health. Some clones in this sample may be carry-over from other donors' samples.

CDR3 DNA: TGTGCCAGCAGCTTAGCTTCCGGGCCTATTTACGAGCAGTACTTC. It encodes CASSLASGPIYEQYF. The V call is TRBV7-9, the J call TRBJ2-7; the D is unclear. Germline CDR1 reads SEHNR; CDR2 reads FQNEAQ (reference sequence). With 0 bases removed from V and 4 bases from J, the gap between germline ends came to 13 bases. The CDR3 runs to 15 residues. Together with reference TRBV7-9 and TRBJ2-7, the CDR3 gives the full variable domain: DTGVSQNPRHKITKRGQNVTFRCDPISEHNRLYWYRQTLGQGPEFLTYFQNEAQLEKSRLLSDRFSAERPKGSFSTLEIQRTEQGDSAMYLCASSLASGPIYEQYFGPGTRLTVT.